These 32 T cell receptor beta chains originate from one sample sequenced in a study of cytomegalovirus exposure and HLA in healthy donors. The PCR contained 60 Vbeta and 13 Jbeta primers. Assay used: immunoSEQ multiplex PCR; TCRdb lists only in-frame clones, some missing. The sample records fewer than 140,000 clones, roughly 77% being singletons. The material sequenced was PBMCs. The source of these receptors is a middle-aged man in good health and CMV-seronegative.

This chain joins TRBV5-5 and TRBJ2-2, with D perhaps TRBD1 (6 bases). V lost 1 base and J lost 5, with 9 bases in between. Germline V CDR1 and CDR2: SGHKS, YYEKEE (reference sequence). The CDR3 is 14 residues long. CDR3 nucleotide sequence: TGTGCCAGCAGCTTGTATAGGGGGACCGGGGAGCTGTTTTTT. It codes for CASSLYRGTGELFF.

Written as DNA, the CDR3 is TGTGCCAGTACCCGAACCTGGACAGGGGGCAGAAAGGAGCAGTACTTC. Its protein is CASTRTWTGGRKEQYF. V usage is TRBV19 and J usage is TRBJ2-7, with 11 bases that match TRBD1. V lost 7 bases to trimming and J lost 7 bases; unmatched junction nucleotides: 15. The CDR3 spans 16 residues. The germline gives CDR1 LNHDA, CDR2 SQIVND (reference sequence).

The chain joins TRBV7-9 to TRBJ2-1; TRBD1 aligns across 9 bases. Germline V CDR1 and CDR2: SEHNR, FQNEAQ (reference sequence). V trimming: 6 bases; J trimming: 6 bases; junction bases outside the gene matches: 6. The CDR3 consists of 14 residues. The CDR3 DNA reads as TGTGCCAGCAGATGGACAGGGGAATCCAATGAGCAGTTCTTC. Its translation: CASRWTGESNEQFF.

The chain employs TRBV5-1 and TRBJ1-2; 7 bases line up with TRBD1. V shed 1 base and J 4 bases; nucleotides not matched to a gene: 10. Germline lookup yields CDR1 SGHRS and CDR2 YFSETQ. The CDR3 totals 16 residues. The CDR3 spells CASSLLGTANLYGYTF. In DNA, the CDR3 is TGCGCCAGCAGCTTGCTCGGGACAGCCAATCTCTATGGCTACACCTTC.

The CDR3 nucleotides are TGTGCCAGCAGCCAAGATGGGCTGAGAACAATACAAGAGACCCAGTACTTC. Translated, it gives CASSQDGLRTIQETQYF. The genes are TRBV4-2 and TRBJ2-5; D gene uncertain. V was clipped by 0 bases and J by 2 bases, with 16 bases between them. The CDR3 has 17 residues. In germline, CDR1 is LGHNA, CDR2 YNFKEQ.

This chain joins TRBV18 and TRBJ1-6; 7 nucleotides match TRBD1. CDR1 is KGHSH and CDR2 is LQKENI in the germline V gene. This CDR3 has 19 residues. The trim removed 6 bases at V and 0 bases at J, leaving 14 bases unmatched. Here the CDR3 reads CASSPSGQFRSSYNSPLHF. CDR3 DNA sequence: TGTGCCAGCTCGCCCTCGGGACAGTTCAGGAGCTCCTATAATTCACCCCTCCACTTT.

The rearrangement joins TRBV2 to TRBJ2-1; 12 positions match TRBD1. V lost 6 bases and J lost 8; bases outside the gene matches: 8. The CDR3 totals 15 residues. The germline gives CDR1 SNHLY, CDR2 FYNNEI. CDR3 sequence (DNA): TGTGCCAGCAGGGCCGGGACAGGGGGCCTCGATGAGCAGTTCTTC. This sequence encodes CASRAGTGGLDEQFF.

The chain combines TRBV29-1 with TRBJ1-1, with D perhaps TRBD1 (5 bases). V lost 6 bases to trimming and J lost 4 bases, with 6 bases between them. CDR3 length: 10 residues. CDR1 and CDR2 from the germline V gene are SQVTM and ANQGSEA. Written as DNA, the CDR3 is TGCAGCGTCGGGGGCACTGAAGCTTTCTTT. Its translation is CSVGGTEAFF.

The chain is built from TRBV19 and TRBJ2-5; D remains unclear. V gave up 0 bases and J gave up 5 bases, with 13 bases separating them. The CDR3 covers 15 residues. The germline V gene has CDR1 LNHDA and CDR2 SQIVND (reference sequence). The CDR3 here is CASSIDSQVRETQYF. CDR3 DNA: TGTGCCAGTAGTATAGATAGTCAGGTACGGGAGACCCAGTACTTC.

The rearrangement uses TRBV6-1 and TRBJ1-6; D may be TRBD1 (6 bases). This CDR3 region has 13 residues. The V and J ends lost 2 bases and 10 bases respectively, with 9 bases between them. Germline CDR1 reads MNHNS; CDR2 reads SASEGT. CDR3 DNA: TGTGCCAGCAGTGAAACAGGGTTGTCACCCCTCCACTTT. Translated: CASSETGLSPLHF.

The chain has TRBV18 and TRBJ1-3; D ambiguous. This CDR3 region has 17 residues. V lost 3 bases and J 0 bases, leaving 15 bases between the germline ends. Germline lookup yields CDR1 KGHSH and CDR2 LQKENI. The CDR3 DNA is TGTGCCAGCTCACCCAGCCGGACTTCGAGCTCTGGAAACACCATATATTTT. It is translated as CASSPSRTSSSGNTIYF.

The chain uses TRBV6-1 and TRBJ1-1; D is unresolved. Germline V gene sequence: CDR1 MNHNS, CDR2 SASEGT. The V end was cut by 3 bases, the J end by 9 bases, with 14 bases between. The CDR3 covers 13 residues. The chain's CDR3 is CASSEGFRSQAFF. The CDR3 DNA is TGTGCCAGCAGTGAGGGCTTCCGGTCTCAAGCTTTCTTT.

This chain connects TRBV15 to TRBJ2-7, with 9 nucleotides matching TRBD1. J was trimmed by 6 bases and V by 0 bases; bases with no gene match: 3. The CDR3 covers 14 residues. Germline values: CDR1 LNHNV, CDR2 YYDKDF (reference sequence). CDR3 nucleotide sequence: TGTGCCACCAGCAGAGAAACAGGGGGCTTCGAGCAGTACTTC. Protein: CATSRETGGFEQYF.

The chain uses TRBV18 and TRBJ2-7; TRBD1 matches at 8 bases. Trimming cost V 5 bases and J 1 base; bases outside gene matches: 4. This CDR3 is built from 14 residues. The V gene's germline CDR1 is KGHSH and CDR2 LQKENI. The CDR3 here is CASSKGQESYEQYF. The CDR3 DNA reads as TGTGCCAGCTCAAAGGGACAGGAGTCCTACGAGCAGTACTTC.

This chain links TRBV7-9 with TRBJ2-3; the D gene is possibly TRBD1 (6 bases). This CDR3 is 13 amino acids long. V was pared by 5 bases and J by 7 bases, with 13 bases between. Germline CDR1 SEHNR, CDR2 FQNEAQ (reference sequence). The CDR3 region has the DNA TGTGCCAGCAGCGCCCGACAGGCTAATACGCAGTATTTT. It encodes CASSARQANTQYF.

This clone was found a few times. This chain joins TRBV2 and TRBJ2-5; D is perhaps TRBD1 (5 bases). From germline, CDR1 is SNHLY and CDR2 FYNNEI. The CDR3 runs to 12 residues. Trimming removed 5 bases from V and 5 bases from J, with 9 bases in between. The CDR3 nucleotides read TGTGCCAGCAGTTTACAGGCGGAGACCCAGTACTTC. It codes for CASSLQAETQYF.

The genes are TRBV30 and TRBJ2-5; D is undetermined. V lost 4 bases to trimming and J lost 2 bases, with 8 bases between them. Germline loops: CDR1 GTSNPN, CDR2 SVGIG (reference sequence). This CDR3 spans 12 amino acids. CDR3 sequence (DNA): TGTGCCTGGATGGAGAAACAAGAGACCCAGTACTTC. It yields the protein CAWMEKQETQYF.

The CDR3 DNA is TGTGCCAGCAGCTCCTTCGGAGGGGACGAGCAGTACTTC. Amino acids: CASSSFGGDEQYF. The chain has TRBV7-9 and TRBJ2-7, with D perhaps matching TRBD2 (6 bases). The CDR3 has 13 amino acids. Germline lookup yields CDR1 SEHNR and CDR2 FQNEAQ (reference sequence). The ends were cut back, 4 bases at V and 5 bases at J, with 12 bases in the middle.

V is TRBV5-1 and J is TRBJ2-3; maybe TRBD2 (5 bases). Germline V gives CDR1 SGHRS, CDR2 YFSETQ. This CDR3 is built from 14 residues. V lost 5 bases to trimming and J lost 1 base, with 11 bases between them. The CDR3 sequence: CASRSSGGTDTQYF. The CDR3 DNA follows: TGCGCCAGCAGATCCTCCGGGGGCACAGATACGCAGTATTTT.

CDR3 DNA sequence: TGTGCCAGCATGAGAGACAGGAATGAAAAACTGTTTTTT. Its translation: CASMRDRNEKLFF. The chain employs TRBV2 and TRBJ1-4, with TRBD1 as a possible D gene (6 bases). This CDR3 region has 13 residues. Germline CDR1 SNHLY, CDR2 FYNNEI. V lost 7 bases to trimming and J lost 5 bases, with 11 bases between them.

The table lists this clone with a count of one. This chain joins TRBV18 and TRBJ1-3; D remains ambiguous. The germline V gene has CDR1 KGHSH and CDR2 LQKENI. V was trimmed by 1 base and J by 0 bases, leaving 10 bases between them. CDR3 length: 16 residues. Here the CDR3 reads CASSPRSGSSGNTIYF. CDR3 in DNA: TGTGCCAGCTCACCACGTTCAGGAAGCTCTGGAAACACCATATATTTT.

The V and J genes are TRBV7-8 and TRBJ1-1; D not resolved. This CDR3 is built from 13 residues. CDR1 and CDR2 from the germline V gene are SGHVS and FQNEAQ. Trimming stripped 2 bases from V and 10 bases from J, with 14 bases between. The CDR3 DNA follows: TGTGCCAGCAGCTTAATCCGGGGAACGATAGCTTTCTTT. It specifies CASSLIRGTIAFF.

V is TRBV7-9 and J is TRBJ1-2, with 7 bases fitting TRBD1. The CDR3 contains 13 residues. With 3 bases clipped from V and 6 bases from J, the junction kept 4 bases outside the gene matches. CDR1 is SEHNR and CDR2 is FQNEAQ in the germline V gene (reference sequence). CDR3 sequence: CASSFSQGDGYTF. In nucleotides, the CDR3 is TGTGCCAGCAGCTTTAGCCAGGGGGATGGCTACACCTTC.

The J gene is TRBJ1-5, the V gene TRBV7-8; D not certain. V lost 0 bases, J lost 0 bases, and 9 bases lay in between. The germline CDR1 and CDR2 sequences are SGHVS and FQNEAQ. The CDR3 consists of 16 residues. The CDR3 sequence is CASSLAGAYSNQPQHF. The CDR3 DNA reads TGTGCCAGCAGCTTAGCAGGAGCTTATAGCAATCAGCCCCAGCATTTT.

Only a few counts were recorded for this clone. The J gene is TRBJ1-2, the V gene TRBV11-2, with 8 bases lining up with TRBD1. CDR1 and CDR2 from the germline V gene are SGHAT and FQNNGV. The length of the CDR3 is 15 residues. Losses at the gene ends were 1 base for V and 3 bases for J; bases not matched to a gene: 4. Written as DNA, the CDR3 is TGTGCCAGCAGCTTAGGGACAGGGTCGTACTATGGCTACACCTTC. It encodes CASSLGTGSYYGYTF. The full variable domain, its missing parts supplied by reference TRBV11-2 and TRBJ1-2, is EAGVAQSPRYKIIEKRQSVAFWCNPISGHATLYWYQQILGQGPKLLIQFQNNGVVDDSQLPKDRFSAERLKGVDSTLKIQPAKLEDSAVYLCASSLGTGSYYGYTFGSGTRLTVV.

The gene calls are TRBV6-5 and TRBJ1-2; unclear D gene. The CDR3 covers 14 residues. CDR1 is MNHEY and CDR2 is SVGAGI in the germline V gene. Trimming removed 6 bases at V and 6 bases at J, with 17 bases between. The DNA of the CDR3 is TGTGCCAGCAGCCGCCGAGGCGTCTCCAATGGCTACACCTTC. It yields the protein CASSRRGVSNGYTF.

This clone was counted a single time. The chain joins TRBV5-1 to TRBJ2-7; tentative D call: TRBD1 (6 bases). Trimming took 4 bases from V and 6 from J, leaving 14 bases between them. From germline, CDR1 is SGHRS and CDR2 YFSETQ. The CDR3 has 13 residues. Written as DNA, the CDR3 is TGCGCCAGCAGCCCCGCAGGGGCGCGCGAGCAGTACTTC. It encodes CASSPAGAREQYF.

The chain carries TRBV19 and TRBJ2-1, with 10 positions matching TRBD1. The V gene end was trimmed by 7 bases and the J gene end by 4 bases; junction bases not matched to a gene: 7. Germline CDR1 LNHDA, CDR2 SQIVND (reference sequence). The CDR3 loop spans 15 amino acids. The CDR3 sequence is CASNAGTGEYNEQFF. The CDR3 region has the DNA TGTGCCAGTAATGCCGGGACAGGGGAATACAATGAGCAGTTCTTC.

This sequence joins TRBV18 and TRBJ1-1; tentatively, D is TRBD1 (6 bases). V was trimmed by 0 bases and J by 11 bases, leaving 10 bases between them. The germline V gene encodes CDR1 KGHSH and CDR2 LQKENI. The CDR3 runs 12 residues. The DNA for the CDR3 is TGTGCCAGCTCACCACCGACAGGTCGGGCTTTCTTT. The encoded protein is CASSPPTGRAFF.

The rearrangement links TRBV6-1 to TRBJ2-5, with D maybe TRBD1 (6 bases). V was cut by 10 bases and J by 2 bases, with 17 bases left in between. CDR3 length equals 14 residues. Germline V lookup: CDR1 MNHNS, CDR2 SASEGT. CDR3 nucleotides: TGTGCCACCGCTCGTACAGGGTCGCAAGAGACCCAGTACTTC. As protein: CATARTGSQETQYF.

CDR3 nucleotide sequence: TGTGCCAGCAGCCCCCCCCGACAGAGCACCGGGGAGCTGTTTTTT. Translation: CASSPPRQSTGELFF. The chain combines TRBV7-9 with TRBJ2-2, with TRBD1 as a possible D gene (5 bases). CDR1 is SEHNR and CDR2 is FQNEAQ in the germline V gene (reference sequence). The CDR3 covers 15 residues. V shed 5 bases and J shed 4 bases, with 14 bases lying between them.

The CDR3 spells CASSPGVYEQYF. The CDR3 coding sequence is TGTGCCAGCAGCCCTGGAGTCTACGAGCAGTACTTC. This chain joins TRBV11-2 and TRBJ2-7, with no clear D. Germline V CDR1 and CDR2: SGHAT, FQNNGV. This CDR3 region has 12 residues. Trimming shortened V by 5 bases and J by 3 bases, and 8 bases separated the two germline ends.